The next 22 T cell receptor beta chains were all read from a single sample in a study of cytomegalovirus exposure and HLA in healthy donors. With 60 Vbeta and 13 Jbeta primers, the PCR was carried out. Libraries were prepared by immunoSEQ multiplex PCR; TCRdb keeps only in-frame clonotypes and omits some of them. The top ten hold about 2.2% of the sample, which has about 180,000 clones, over 70% seen once. Sequenced material: PBMCs. These receptors were taken from a woman in her 30s in good health and CMV-seronegative.

CDR3 in amino acids: CASSVEGRGRAGELFF. The CDR3 bases are TGTGCCAGCAGCGTGGAAGGCAGGGGTCGGGCCGGGGAGCTGTTTTTT. The chain employs TRBV9 and TRBJ2-2; D may be TRBD1 (6 bases). Germline CDR1 and CDR2: SGDLS and YYNGEE. This CDR3 has 16 amino acids. Trimming took 2 bases from V and 6 from J, leaving 17 bases between them.

This chain joins TRBV10-3 and TRBJ2-7; TRBD1 aligns across 10 bases. CDR3 length equals 15 residues. The germline gives CDR1 ENHRY, CDR2 SYGVKD. Trimming cost V 2 bases and J 5 bases; bases outside gene matches: 6. CDR3 sequence (DNA): TGTGCCATCAGTGAGCCTTACGGGACAGGGGACGAGCAGTACTTC. This codes for CAISEPYGTGDEQYF.

The rearrangement links TRBV28 to TRBJ2-3, with 10 bases matching TRBD1. The junction had 14 bases not matched to a gene; V was cut back by 6 bases and J by 5 bases. CDR3 length: 17 residues. CDR1 and CDR2 from the germline V gene are MDHEN and SYDVKM. The CDR3: CASRERPGQGRGDTQYF. In nucleotides, the CDR3 is TGTGCCAGCAGAGAGCGTCCGGGACAGGGGCGGGGAGATACGCAGTATTTT.

The gene calls are TRBV27 and TRBJ1-3; D not resolved. The V end lost 2 bases, the J end lost 8 bases, and 10 bases lay between the germline ends. Germline CDR1 is MNHEY and CDR2 is SMNVEV (reference sequence). The CDR3 has 13 amino acids. This chain's CDR3 is CASSLRERDTIYF. DNA of the CDR3: TGTGCCAGCAGTTTAAGGGAGAGGGACACCATATATTTT.

The chain combines TRBV7-9 with TRBJ2-7; D is uncertain. V was clipped by 1 base and J by 4 bases, with 5 bases between them. The germline V gene encodes CDR1 SEHNR and CDR2 FQNEAQ (reference sequence). CDR3 size: 12 residues. CDR3 DNA sequence: TGTGCCAGCAGCTTAGAACATTACGAGCAGTACTTC. Encoded protein: CASSLEHYEQYF.

This clone appeared a few times. Other DNA sequences in this sample translate to the same CDR3. The gene calls are TRBV6-5 and TRBJ2-7; D might be TRBD1 (7 bases). Germline assignment: CDR1 MNHEY and CDR2 SVGAGI. Trimming stripped 6 bases from V and 6 bases from J, with 12 bases between. The length of the CDR3 is 12 residues. As DNA, the CDR3 is TGTGCCAGCAGAAGACAGGGAGGCGAGCAGTACTTC. Encoded protein: CASRRQGGEQYF.

The chain recombines TRBV14 with TRBJ2-2, with D unclear. V dropped 0 bases and J dropped 7 bases, with 6 bases sitting between them. Germline values: CDR1 SGHDN, CDR2 FVKESK. This CDR3 contains 13 residues. CDR3 DNA: TGTGCCAGCAGCCAAGAACCTATCGGGGAGCTGTTTTTT. Translated: CASSQEPIGELFF.

This rearrangement joins TRBV19 to TRBJ2-7; 7 positions agree with TRBD2. The V gene's germline CDR1 is LNHDA and CDR2 SQIVND (reference sequence). J was trimmed by 4 bases and V by 6 bases; bases with no gene match: 9. The CDR3 is made up of 14 amino acids. This CDR3 reads CASSRTSRNYEQYF. In nucleotides, the CDR3 is TGTGCCAGTAGCCGGACTAGTAGGAATTACGAGCAGTACTTC.

The genes are TRBV5-4 and TRBJ2-6; no firm D call. V gave up 4 bases and J gave up 0 bases, with 8 bases separating them. The CDR3 has 15 amino acids. Germline assignment: CDR1 SGHNT and CDR2 YYREEE (reference sequence). In DNA form, the CDR3 reads TGTGCCAGCAGCAAAGACAACTCTGGGGCCAACGTCCTGACTTTC. It codes for CASSKDNSGANVLTF.

The chain links TRBV11-2 to TRBJ1-2; no clear D. Trimming cost V 3 bases and J 1 base, with 15 bases left between them. The CDR3 spans 16 residues. From germline, CDR1 is SGHAT and CDR2 FQNNGV. The chain's CDR3 is CASSFGGAPFNYGYTF. DNA of the CDR3: TGTGCCAGCAGCTTCGGCGGAGCCCCATTTAACTATGGCTACACCTTC.

Regarding this clone: This same CDR3 is encoded by further DNA sequences in the sample. As DNA, the CDR3 is TGTGCCAGCAGCGTTGAGGGAGGGGTCTATGGCTACACCTTC. Its translation is CASSVEGGVYGYTF. The chain uses TRBV7-9 and TRBJ1-2, with D possibly being TRBD1 (5 bases). Germline CDR1 and CDR2: SEHNR and FQNEAQ (reference sequence). The V end lost 5 bases, the J end lost 4 bases, and 14 bases lay between the germline ends. This CDR3 is 14 amino acids long.

To note about this clone: The junction does not match germline at one end; this may be a read error. Other DNA sequences in this specimen translate into the identical CDR3. The chain recombines TRBV11-2 with TRBJ1-6; TRBD1 is a possible D gene (6 bases). This CDR3 comprises 18 residues. CDR1 is SGHAT and CDR2 is FQNNGV in the germline V gene. CDR3 in DNA: TGTGCCAGCAGCTTATCTACGACTACTTTGGGGGCGAATTCACCTCTCCACTTT. Protein product: CASSLSTTTLGANSPLHF.

The chain has TRBV6-5 and TRBJ1-1, with D uncertain. V gave up 1 base and J gave up 2 bases, with 8 bases separating them. The CDR3 spans 14 residues. Germline V gene lookup returns CDR1 MNHEY and CDR2 SVGAGI. The CDR3 spells CASSYLLENTEAFF. CDR3 in DNA: TGTGCCAGCAGTTACTTACTAGAAAACACTGAAGCTTTCTTT.

The chain employs TRBV19 and TRBJ2-1; 9 bases are a match to TRBD1. The CDR3 has 16 amino acids. The V segment lost 5 bases and the J segment 2 bases; nucleotides outside the gene matches: 7. Germline V gene data show CDR1 as LNHDA and CDR2 as SQIVND (reference sequence). This CDR3 is CASSVTGQGTYNEQFF. CDR3 bases: TGTGCCAGTAGTGTGACGGGACAGGGTACCTACAATGAGCAGTTCTTC. Variable domain in full (rest from reference TRBV19 and TRBJ2-1): DGGITQSPKYLFRKEGQNVTLSCEQNLNHDAMYWYRQDPGQGLRLIYYSQIVNDFQKGDIAEGYSVSREKKESFPLTVTSAQKNPTAFYLCASSVTGQGTYNEQFFGPGTRLTVL.

The rearrangement joins TRBV4-1 to TRBJ2-3; 7 bases match TRBD2. Germline values: CDR1 MGHRA, CDR2 YSYEKL. The CDR3 covers 17 residues. After removal of 1 base from V and 2 bases from J, the junction contained 9 bases not matched to a gene. In nucleotides, the CDR3 is TGCGCCAGCAGCCAAGGCTTCCCTAGCGGACCCACAGATACGCAGTATTTT. This codes for CASSQGFPSGPTDTQYF.

The CDR3 DNA is TGTGCCAGCAGCCTGAGGTTAACCCTGATAACCGGGGAGCTGTTTTTT. Translation: CASSLRLTLITGELFF. The chain recombines TRBV5-4 with TRBJ2-2; D gene uncertain. The germline gives CDR1 SGHNT, CDR2 YYREEE (reference sequence). The length of the CDR3 is 16 residues. Trimming shortened V by 4 bases and J by 5 bases, and 18 bases separated the two germline ends.

J is TRBJ2-1 and V is TRBV6-1; D is possibly TRBD2 (6 bases). The CDR3 loop spans 14 amino acids. V gave up 6 bases and J gave up 0 bases, with 9 bases separating them. CDR1 is MNHNS, CDR2 SASEGT, per germline. The CDR3 sequence is CASRPGLSYNEQFF. The CDR3, as DNA: TGTGCCAGCAGACCGGGACTCTCCTACAATGAGCAGTTCTTC.

The chain is built from TRBV6-5 and TRBJ2-5; weak D call: TRBD2 (5 bases). The germline gives CDR1 MNHEY, CDR2 SVGAGI. Trimming took 7 bases from V and 5 from J, leaving 11 bases between them. This CDR3 comprises 12 residues. Here the CDR3 DNA reads TGTGCCAGCACCTCTAGCAGCGAGACCCAGTACTTC. Protein sequence: CASTSSSETQYF.

This clone was observed a handful of times. The chain is built from TRBV11-2 and TRBJ1-1; tentative D call: TRBD1 (6 bases). V gave up 0 bases and J gave up 3 bases, with 14 bases separating them. The CDR3 sequence is 16 residues long. The V gene's germline CDR1 is SGHAT and CDR2 FQNNGV. Here the CDR3 DNA reads TGTGCCAGCAGCTTAGAGTTCGGGACAAGGCACACTGAAGCTTTCTTT. It translates to CASSLEFGTRHTEAFF.

V gene TRBV13 combines with J gene TRBJ1-2; 9 bases map to TRBD1. CDR3 length: 17 amino acids. The V segment lost 6 bases and the J segment 3 bases; nucleotides outside the gene matches: 14. Germline V gene data show CDR1 as PRHDT and CDR2 as FYEKMQ (reference sequence). The chain's CDR3 is CASSTNRDRESDYGYTF. The CDR3, as DNA: TGTGCCAGCAGTACCAACCGGGACAGGGAGTCCGACTATGGCTACACCTTC. Filled out from reference TRBV13 and TRBJ1-2, the complete variable domain reads AAGVIQSPRHLIKEKRETATLKCYPIPRHDTVYWYQQGPGQDPQFLISFYEKMQSDKGSIPDRFSAQQFSDYHSELNMSSLELGDSALYFCASSTNRDRESDYGYTFGSGTRLTVV.

The genes are TRBV27 and TRBJ2-7; D possibly corresponds to TRBD2 (6 bases). V was shortened by 6 bases and J by 3 bases, with 12 bases between the two germline ends. The CDR3 runs 13 residues. Germline V gene sequence: CDR1 MNHEY, CDR2 SMNVEV (reference sequence). The CDR3 nucleotides are TGTGCCAGCAGAGGGAACGGGGGCTACGAGCAGTACTTC. Protein product: CASRGNGGYEQYF.

V and J are TRBV28 and TRBJ1-2, with TRBD1 matching over 8 bases. V gave up 5 bases and J gave up 4 bases; unmatched junction bases: 9. Germline CDR1 is MDHEN and CDR2 is SYDVKM. This CDR3 has 15 residues. The CDR3 nucleotides read TGTGCCAGCAGTCCACGGACAGGGCAGTTCTATGGCTACACCTTC. This encodes CASSPRTGQFYGYTF.